The T cell receptor beta chain described here comes from a study of T cells after posttransplantation cyclophosphamide. This clone was seen many times. The protocol was immunoSEQ multiplex PCR, while the TCRdb copy is restricted to in-frame clones and leaves out a portion. Recorded here are 25,000 to 30,000 clones, with no singletons, and the ten leading clones hold about 2.5%. This sequence was found in a woman in her sixties or seventies in good health, CMV-negative, and a related stem cell transplant donor. Sequenced material: PBMCs.

CDR3 region: CASSPPGQVPYEQYF. In DNA form, the CDR3 reads TGTGCCAGCAGCCCTCCGGGACAGGTCCCCTACGAGCAGTACTTC. This sequence joins TRBV5-6 and TRBJ2-7, with 8 bases that match TRBD1. This CDR3 is built from 15 residues. V was clipped by 4 bases and J by 2 bases; unmatched bases: 8. Germline lookup yields CDR1 SGHDT and CDR2 YYEEEE.